This T cell receptor (beta chain) was identified in a study of CD8 T cells in ankylosing spondylitis. This CDR3 is 12 amino acids long. Germline V gene lookup returns CDR1 MDHEN and CDR2 SYDVKM. The ends were cut back, 8 bases at V and 7 bases at J, with 14 bases in the middle. TCRdb called the 5' RACE reads again in MiXCR, with one record for every CDR3 protein. The sample holds around 90,000 distinct CDR3 sequences; 27% are singletons and the top ten take roughly 60%. This clonotype showed up many times. This TCR derives from a male donor with ankylosing spondylitis or in good health (not recorded which). Sequences were obtained from blood, either unsorted or a sorted T cell fraction (not recorded which). V and J are TRBV28 and TRBJ1-1; tentatively, D is TRBD1 (6 bases). Here the CDR3 DNA reads TGTGCCAGCTCTCGGACAGTTAATGAAGCTTTCTTT. Translated: CASSRTVNEAFF.